The clone carrying this T cell receptor (beta chain) has ten or more counts. Its antigen is undetermined. The record originates from a study of CD8 T cells in ankylosing spondylitis. Study-level findings and limits: The study looked at matched synovial fluid samples from ankylosing spondylitis patients. Disease-linked clones were reported to be significantly enriched there. Ankylosing spondylitis blood appeared to carry a characteristic TCR beta motif of several highly homologous variants.

The TCR beta libraries were generated through quantitative 5'-RACE incorporating molecular barcodes. TCRdb re-called the 5' RACE reads with MiXCR, one entry per CDR3 protein. The sample lists 180,000 or so distinct CDR3 sequences, approximately 10% occurring once. J lost 0 bases, V lost 3 bases, and 17 bases had no gene match. This CDR3 contains 20 residues. Germline values: CDR1 SGHDT, CDR2 YYEEEE. The rearrangement links TRBV5-6 to TRBJ1-3; 8 bases are shared with TRBD1. Input material: blood, either unsorted or a sorted T cell fraction (not recorded which). The sequence came from a male donor with ankylosing spondylitis or in good health (not recorded which). CDR3 in DNA: TGTGCCAGCAGCTCAACCCGAGGCTCGGACAGGGTCTACTCTGGAAACACCATATATTTT. Translating gives CASSSTRGSDRVYSGNTIYF.